These 2 T cell receptor beta chains came from one sample sequenced in a study of human CD8 memory T cell subsets. Production of TCR beta libraries used UMI-labeled 5' RACE as the method. TCRdb processed the 5' RACE reads again and assigns one entry to each CDR3 protein, with no DNA. In total, the table holds under 20,000 distinct CDR3 sequences. The sequencing sample was made of CD8+ T cells from PBMCs. These receptors came from a human donor in good health.

J is TRBJ2-1 and V is TRBV28; lacking DNA, the TRBD2 call made by TCRdb goes unchecked. There are 16 residues in the CDR3. CDR1 is MDHEN and CDR2 is SYDVKM in the germline V gene. The chain's CDR3 is CASSFIAGGTYNEQFF. Full variable domain (rest looked up from reference TRBV28 and TRBJ2-1): DVKVTQSSRYLVKRTGEKVFLECVQDMDHENMFWYRQDPGLGLRLIYFSYDVKMKEKGDIPEGYSVSREKKERFSLILESASTNQTSMYLCASSFIAGGTYNEQFFGPGTRLTVL.

The chain links TRBV29-1 to TRBJ1-2; the D call from TCRdb, TRBD1, cannot be confirmed without DNA. Germline V gives CDR1 SQVTM, CDR2 ANQGSEA. This CDR3 has 16 amino acids. CDR3 amino acids: CSVSGQGQEANYGYTF.